This TCR beta chain comes out of a study of blood T cell repertoires in COVID-19. Study-wide context: Sites across the United States, Italy and Spain contributed samples from acute and convalescent COVID-19. Sample material is recorded as cDNA or gDNA derived from T cells, B-cell-depleted T cells, or PBMCs.

The germline V and J ends were trimmed by 0 bases and 0 bases, with 11 bases remaining between them. CDR1 and CDR2 from the germline V gene are MNHEY and SVGEGT. This CDR3 is built from 16 residues. In the original processing: Reference gene primer amplification in the assay estimated nucleated cell counts. Produced via immunoSEQ multiplex PCR; TCRdb's table is partial and in-frame only. The V and J calls and clone size come from that table; D and trimming were worked out from the DNA. The table lists 140,000 to 150,000 clones, over 75% of them singletons. The rearrangement links TRBV6-2 or TRBV6-3 to TRBJ1-1, with unresolved D. The origin of this receptor is a woman aged 60 to 75 with active COVID-19. The sample comprised peripheral blood. The CDR3 DNA reads as TGTGCCAGCAGTTACTCCCTGGGAGGGATGAACACTGAAGCTTTCTTT. Protein sequence: CASSYSLGGMNTEAFF.